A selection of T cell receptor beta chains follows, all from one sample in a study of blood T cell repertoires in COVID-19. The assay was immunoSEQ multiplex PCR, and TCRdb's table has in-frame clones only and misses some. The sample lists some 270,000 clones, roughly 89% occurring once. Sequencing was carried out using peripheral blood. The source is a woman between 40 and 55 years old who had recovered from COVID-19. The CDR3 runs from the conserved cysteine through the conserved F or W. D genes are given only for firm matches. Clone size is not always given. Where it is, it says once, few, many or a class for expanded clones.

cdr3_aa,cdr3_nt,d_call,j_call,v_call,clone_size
CASSVDFSGSVNEQFF,TGTGCCAGCAGCGTAGATTTTAGCGGGAGTGTTAATGAGCAGTTCTTC,TRBD2,TRBJ2-1,TRBV9,.
CASSIRGSHEQYF,TGTGCCAGTAGTATACGAGGGTCCCACGAGCAGTACTTC,.,TRBJ2-7,TRBV19,few
CASSLGGNPTDTQYF,TGTGCCAGCAGCTTGGGAGGGAACCCCACAGATACGCAGTATTTT,.,TRBJ2-3,TRBV5-4,.
CASSFGQGGGTEAFF,TGTGCCAGTAGTTTTGGACAGGGAGGGGGCACTGAAGCTTTCTTT,TRBD1,TRBJ1-1,TRBV19,once
CASSYSTGGRGYTF,TGTGCCAGCAGTTACTCGACAGGGGGACGAGGCTACACCTTC,TRBD1,TRBJ1-2,TRBV6-6,.
CASQDRGGGYGYTF,TGTGCCAGCCAGGACAGGGGGGGAGGCTATGGCTACACCTTC,TRBD1,TRBJ1-2,TRBV6-5,few
CASSLEDRGRLYEQYF,TGTGCCAGCAGCTTAGAGGACAGGGGGCGCCTCTACGAGCAGTACTTC,TRBD1,TRBJ2-7,TRBV7-4,.
CASSLDTGGRTEAFF,TGTGCCAGCAGCTTAGATACAGGAGGGCGGACTGAAGCTTTCTTT,.,TRBJ1-1,TRBV11-2,.
CASSPDRPNTGELFF,TGTGCCAGCAGTCCGGACAGGCCGAACACCGGGGAGCTGTTTTTT,TRBD1,TRBJ2-2,TRBV7-7,.
CASSLVRGDTGELFF,TGCGCCAGCAGCCTGGTTCGGGGGGACACCGGGGAGCTGTTTTTT,TRBD2,TRBJ2-2,TRBV5-1,.
CASSKGQGGGYTF,TGTGCCAGTAGTAAAGGACAGGGAGGTGGCTACACCTTC,TRBD1,TRBJ1-2,TRBV19,.
CAWSPGVSPLHF,TGTGCCTGGAGTCCAGGGGTCTCACCCCTCCACTTT,.,TRBJ1-6,TRBV30,.
CASSLASGVPGNTIYF,TGCGCCAGCAGCTTGGCCTCGGGGGTCCCTGGAAACACCATATATTTT,.,TRBJ1-3,TRBV5-1,.
CASSYRTGGAGTDTQYF,TGTGCCAGCAGCTACCGTACAGGGGGCGCGGGCACAGATACGCAGTATTTT,TRBD1,TRBJ2-3,TRBV11-3,.
CASSLARETEAFF,TGTGCCAGCAGCTTAGCCAGGGAAACTGAAGCTTTCTTT,.,TRBJ1-1,TRBV7-2,.
CASSLVGGYTF,TGTGCCAGCAGCCTCGTCGGTGGCTACACCTTC,.,TRBJ1-2,TRBV7-8,once
CAAGGGRASSSYNEQFF,TGTGCCGCGGGGGGCGGGAGGGCCTCTTCCTCCTACAATGAGCAGTTCTTC,TRBD2,TRBJ2-1,TRBV10-3,.
CASSPEAVEDTQYF,TGTGCCAGCAGTCCCGAGGCAGTGGAAGATACGCAGTATTTT,.,TRBJ2-3,TRBV2,.
CASGTGNVGYTF,TGTGCCAGCGGCACAGGGAATGTTGGCTACACCTTC,.,TRBJ1-2,TRBV2,.
CASSETGEAGELFF,TGCGCCAGCAGTGAGACAGGGGAGGCCGGGGAGCTGTTTTTT,.,TRBJ2-2,TRBV10-2,few
CASSLVGGSNQPQHF,TGTGCCAGCAGCTTAGTTGGCGGCAGCAATCAGCCCCAGCATTTT,.,TRBJ1-5,TRBV7-2,.
CASSIVAGLQPQHF,TGTGCCAGTAGTATAGTCGCAGGGCTTCAGCCCCAGCATTTT,.,TRBJ1-5,TRBV19,once
CASSPGLAGEETQYF,TGTGCCAGCAGCCCGGGCCTAGCGGGGGAGGAAACCCAGTACTTC,TRBD2,TRBJ2-5,TRBV3-1/TRBV3-2,.
CASSLARGQGAETQYF,TGTGCCAGCAGCTTGGCGCGAGGACAGGGGGCGGAGACCCAGTACTTC,TRBD1,TRBJ2-5,TRBV5-4,.
CASHTGFGEQYF,TGCGCCAGCCACACAGGGTTTGGCGAGCAGTACTTC,.,TRBJ2-7,TRBV5-1,.
CAIRDSTNEKLFF,TGTGCCATCAGGGACTCAACTAATGAAAAACTGTTTTTT,.,TRBJ1-4,TRBV10-3,.